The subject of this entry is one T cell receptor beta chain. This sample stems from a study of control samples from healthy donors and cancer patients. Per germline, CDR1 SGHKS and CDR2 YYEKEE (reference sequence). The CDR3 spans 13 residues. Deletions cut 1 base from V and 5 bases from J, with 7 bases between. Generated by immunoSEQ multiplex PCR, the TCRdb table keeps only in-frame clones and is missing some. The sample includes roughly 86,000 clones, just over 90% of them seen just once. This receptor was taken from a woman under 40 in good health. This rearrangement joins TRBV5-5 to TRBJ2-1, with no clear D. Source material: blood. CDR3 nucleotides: TGTGCCAGCAGCTTGTGGTCAAACAATGAGCAGTTCTTC. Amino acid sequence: CASSLWSNNEQFF. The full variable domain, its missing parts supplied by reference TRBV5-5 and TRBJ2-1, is DAGVTQSPTHLIKTRGQQVTLRCSPISGHKSVSWYQQVLGQGPQFIFQYYEKEERGRGNFPDRFSARQFPNYSSELNVNALLLGDSALYLCASSLWSNNEQFFGPGTRLTVL.